These 14 T cell receptor beta chains were all obtained from the same sample, sequenced in a study of OX40 agonist ivuxolimab in advanced cancers. TCRdb's copy holds only in-frame clones and misses some; the assay was immunoSEQ multiplex PCR. The sample holds fewer than 65,000 clones; nearly 90% are singletons and the top ten take approximately 0.32%. Sequenced here: CD4+ or CD8+ T cells sorted from blood, sampled in a trial of the OX40 agonist ivuxolimab. The receptor set was obtained from an adult with an advanced solid tumor such as melanoma, head and neck, liver or kidney cancer.

This chain connects TRBV6-6 to TRBJ1-4; no definite D call. The CDR3 loop spans 10 amino acids. Germline CDR1 MNHNY, CDR2 SVGAGI (reference sequence). Trimming left V 6 bases short and J 5 bases short, with 1 base between. The CDR3 nucleotides read TGTGCCAGCAGAAATGAAAAACTGTTTTTT. This encodes CASRNEKLFF.

V gene TRBV9 combines with J gene TRBJ2-3; D is perhaps TRBD1 (5 bases). The CDR3 is 15 residues long. In germline, CDR1 is SGDLS, CDR2 YYNGEE. V shed 4 bases and J shed 1 base, with 13 bases lying between them. The CDR3 sequence: CASSPRQSGTDTQYF. CDR3 DNA: TGTGCCAGCAGCCCCCGACAGTCTGGCACAGATACGCAGTATTTT.

The chain links TRBV11-2 to TRBJ2-2, with D perhaps being TRBD1 or TRBD2 (5 bases each). Germline CDR1 reads SGHAT; CDR2 reads FQNNGV. The CDR3 totals 17 residues. V dropped 5 bases and J dropped 7 bases, with 23 bases sitting between them. CDR3 coding DNA: TGTGCCAGCAGCGCCGGGACCCCTCTCCTATTTGGCGGGGAGCTGTTTTTT. Translating it yields CASSAGTPLLFGGELFF. Based on the CDR3 plus reference TRBV11-2 and TRBJ2-2, the full variable domain is EAGVAQSPRYKIIEKRQSVAFWCNPISGHATLYWYQQILGQGPKLLIQFQNNGVVDDSQLPKDRFSAERLKGVDSTLKIQPAKLEDSAVYLCASSAGTPLLFGGELFFGEGSRLTVL.

This chain joins TRBV5-1 and TRBJ2-2; no definite D call. Trimming removed 1 base from V and 4 bases from J, with 14 bases in between. The germline V gene encodes CDR1 SGHRS and CDR2 YFSETQ. The CDR3 runs 16 residues. CDR3 amino acids: CASSLSVGPTTGELFF. CDR3 in DNA: TGCGCCAGCAGCTTGTCCGTCGGACCAACCACCGGGGAGCTGTTTTTT.

The count of this clone is one. The chain recombines TRBV5-1 with TRBJ2-7, with D hard to call. The germline V and J ends were trimmed by 0 bases and 2 bases, with 9 bases remaining between them. The CDR3 covers 14 residues. CDR1 is SGHRS and CDR2 is YFSETQ in the germline V gene. CDR3: CASSLDATAYEQYF. In DNA form, the CDR3 reads TGCGCCAGCAGCTTGGATGCCACAGCCTACGAGCAGTACTTC.

This clone has a single count. The chain uses TRBV5-1 and TRBJ1-1; 11 bases match TRBD1. Per the germline V gene, CDR1 is SGHRS and CDR2 is YFSETQ. The ends lost 4 bases at V and 4 bases at J; junction bases unmatched: 6. The CDR3 sequence is 15 residues long. The CDR3 sequence: CASSTGQGGSTEAFF. The CDR3 DNA follows: TGCGCCAGCAGCACGGGACAGGGGGGGAGCACTGAAGCTTTCTTT.

The gene calls are TRBV21-1 and TRBJ1-2; the table's D gene call, TRBD1, was not cross checked with the DNA. TRBV21-1 is termed a pseudogene. This CDR3 has 15 amino acids. The CDR3 region is CASSSGQENNYGYTF. The CDR3 DNA follows: TGTGCCAGCAGTTCGGGACAGGAAAATAACTATGGCTACACCTTC.

This chain uses TRBV18 with TRBJ2-1, with 8 bases matching TRBD1. V lost 6 bases to trimming and J lost 2 bases; unmatched junction nucleotides: 12. CDR1 KGHSH and CDR2 LQKENI come from the germline V gene. CDR3 length equals 17 residues. The DNA of the CDR3 is TGTGCCAGCTCCCCTGGACAGGGCGGTTTGCCCTACAATGAGCAGTTCTTC. This codes for CASSPGQGGLPYNEQFF.

The genes are TRBV5-1 and TRBJ2-2; D remains ambiguous. This CDR3 comprises 12 residues. The germline V gene encodes CDR1 SGHRS and CDR2 YFSETQ. The V end lost 4 bases, the J end lost 3 bases, and 4 bases lay between the germline ends. The CDR3 DNA is TGCGCCAGCAGCAGGGACACCGGGGAGCTGTTTTTT. This translates into CASSRDTGELFF.

This clone counts as medium-sized. V is TRBV12-5 and J is TRBJ2-7; no firm D call. Per germline, CDR1 LGHNT and CDR2 FRNRAP. V lost 0 bases to trimming and J lost 1 base, with 16 bases between them. The CDR3 extends over 17 amino acids. The CDR3 DNA reads TGTGCTAGTGGTTTGGTAATGAGGACCATAAGGTCCTACGAGCAGTACTTC. Amino acids: CASGLVMRTIRSYEQYF.

This clone was detected only a few times. J is TRBJ2-1 and V is TRBV2; 12 bases align to TRBD2. The V gene's germline CDR1 is SNHLY and CDR2 FYNNEI. V was clipped by 6 bases and J by 5 bases; unmatched bases: 8. The length of the CDR3 is 16 residues. DNA for the CDR3: TGTGCCAGCAGGGATCTAGCGGGGGGGCTAAACAATGAGCAGTTCTTC. Translating it yields CASRDLAGGLNNEQFF.

The rearrangement links TRBV29-1 to TRBJ2-5; D tentatively reads TRBD1 or TRBD2 (5 bases each). The CDR3 runs 12 residues. Trimming shortened V by 7 bases and J by 5 bases, and 14 bases separated the two germline ends. The germline gives CDR1 SQVTM, CDR2 ANQGSEA. In nucleotides, the CDR3 is TGCAGCGCTTCGGGACGCCGTGAGACCCAGTACTTC. It yields the protein CSASGRRETQYF.

CDR3 coding DNA: TGTGCCAGTAGTCCCTATTCCATGGGACAGACCCGCGAGCAGTACTTC. This encodes CASSPYSMGQTREQYF. The chain links TRBV19 to TRBJ2-7; TRBD1 agrees at 7 bases. The CDR3 sequence is 16 residues long. The V gene's germline CDR1 is LNHDA and CDR2 SQIVND (reference sequence). Trimming took 5 bases from V and 6 from J; bases not matched to a gene: 16.

For the CDR3, the DNA is TGCGCCAGCATAGCACGGGACAGGGGTGGCGGGGAGCTGTTTTTT. Its translation: CASIARDRGGGELFF. This chain links TRBV23-1 with TRBJ2-2, with 10 bases fitting TRBD1. TRBV23-1 belongs to the ORF category, with a function that is uncertain. The CDR3 totals 15 residues. J gave up 7 bases and V 7 bases, and 9 bases lay outside the gene matches.